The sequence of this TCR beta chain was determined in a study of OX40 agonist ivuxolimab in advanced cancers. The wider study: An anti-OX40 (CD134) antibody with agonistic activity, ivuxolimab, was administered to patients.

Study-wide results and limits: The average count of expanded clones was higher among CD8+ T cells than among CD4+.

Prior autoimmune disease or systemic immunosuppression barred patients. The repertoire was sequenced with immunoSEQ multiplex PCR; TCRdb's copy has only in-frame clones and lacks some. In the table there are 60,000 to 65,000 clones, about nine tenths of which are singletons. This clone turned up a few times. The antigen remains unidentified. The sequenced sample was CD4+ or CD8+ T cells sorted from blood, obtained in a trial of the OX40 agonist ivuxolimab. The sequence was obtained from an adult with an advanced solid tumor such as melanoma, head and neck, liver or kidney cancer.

CDR3 DNA sequence: TGTGCCAGCAGCAGGACGGAGACCTACGAGCAGTACTTC. It codes for CASSRTETYEQYF. The chain joins TRBV6-1 to TRBJ2-7; D uncertain. CDR3 size: 13 residues. The V gene's germline CDR1 is MNHNS and CDR2 SASEGT. Trimming removed 6 bases from V and 2 bases from J, with 11 bases in between.